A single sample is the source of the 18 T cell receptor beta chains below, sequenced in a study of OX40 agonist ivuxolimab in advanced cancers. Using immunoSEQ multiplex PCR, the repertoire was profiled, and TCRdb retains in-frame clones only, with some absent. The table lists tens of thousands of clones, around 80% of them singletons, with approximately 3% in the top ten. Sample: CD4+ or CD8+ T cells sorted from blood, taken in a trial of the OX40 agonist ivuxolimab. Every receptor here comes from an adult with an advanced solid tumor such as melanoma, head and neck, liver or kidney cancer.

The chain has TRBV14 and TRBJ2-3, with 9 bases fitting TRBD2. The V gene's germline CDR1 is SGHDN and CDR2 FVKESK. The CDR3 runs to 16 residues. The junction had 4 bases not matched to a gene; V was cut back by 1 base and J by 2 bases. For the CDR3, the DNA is TGTGCCAGCAGCCAAGGTCTAGCGGGGAACACAGATACGCAGTATTTT. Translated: CASSQGLAGNTDTQYF. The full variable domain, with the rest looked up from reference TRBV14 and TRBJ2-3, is EAGVTQFPSHSVIEKGQTVTLRCDPISGHDNLYWYRRVMGKEIKFLLHFVKESKQDESGMPNNRFLAERTGGTYSTLKVQPAELEDSGVYFCASSQGLAGNTDTQYFGPGTRLTVL.

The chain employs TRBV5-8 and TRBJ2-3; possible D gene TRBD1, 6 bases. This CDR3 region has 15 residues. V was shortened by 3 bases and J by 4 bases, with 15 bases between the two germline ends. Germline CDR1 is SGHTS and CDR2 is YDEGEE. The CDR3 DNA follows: TGTGCCAGCAGCTGGGGGCAGGGTCGGGCAGATACGCAGTATTTT. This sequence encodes CASSWGQGRADTQYF.

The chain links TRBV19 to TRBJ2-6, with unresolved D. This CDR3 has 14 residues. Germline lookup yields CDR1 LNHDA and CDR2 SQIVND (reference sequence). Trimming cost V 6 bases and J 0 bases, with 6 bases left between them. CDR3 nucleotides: TGTGCCAGTAGATTTCTCTCTGGGGCCAACGTCCTGACTTTC. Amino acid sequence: CASRFLSGANVLTF.

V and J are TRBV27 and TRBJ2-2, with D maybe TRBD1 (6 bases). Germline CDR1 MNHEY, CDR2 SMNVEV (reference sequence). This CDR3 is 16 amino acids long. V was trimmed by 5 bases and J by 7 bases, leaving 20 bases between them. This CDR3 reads CASSTYRTGRIGELFF. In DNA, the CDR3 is TGTGCCAGCAGTACGTATCGAACAGGGCGGATCGGGGAGCTGTTTTTT.

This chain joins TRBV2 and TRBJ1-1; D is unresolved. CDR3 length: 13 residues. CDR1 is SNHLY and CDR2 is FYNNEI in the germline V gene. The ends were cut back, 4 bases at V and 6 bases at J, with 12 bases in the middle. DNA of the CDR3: TGTGCCAGCAGTGTTGATCGAGCCCCTGAAGCTTTCTTT. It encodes CASSVDRAPEAFF. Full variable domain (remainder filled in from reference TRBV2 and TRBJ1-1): EPEVTQTPSHQVTQMGQEVILRCVPISNHLYFYWYRQILGQKVEFLVSFYNNEISEKSEIFDDQFSVERPDGSNFTLKIRSTKLEDSAMYFCASSVDRAPEAFFGQGTRLTVV.

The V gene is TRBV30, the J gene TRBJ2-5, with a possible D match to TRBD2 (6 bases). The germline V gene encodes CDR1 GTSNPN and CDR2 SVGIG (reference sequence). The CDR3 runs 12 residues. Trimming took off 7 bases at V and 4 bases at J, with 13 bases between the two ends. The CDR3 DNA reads TGTGCCTACACGAGGGGAGGAGAGACCCAGTACTTC. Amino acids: CAYTRGGETQYF.

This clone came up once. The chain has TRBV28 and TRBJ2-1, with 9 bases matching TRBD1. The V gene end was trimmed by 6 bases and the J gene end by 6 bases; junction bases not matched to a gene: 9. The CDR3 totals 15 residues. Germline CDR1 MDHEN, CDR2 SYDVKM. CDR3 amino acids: CASSLGGQGFNEQFF. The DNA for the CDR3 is TGTGCCAGCAGCCTAGGGGGACAGGGCTTCAATGAGCAGTTCTTC.

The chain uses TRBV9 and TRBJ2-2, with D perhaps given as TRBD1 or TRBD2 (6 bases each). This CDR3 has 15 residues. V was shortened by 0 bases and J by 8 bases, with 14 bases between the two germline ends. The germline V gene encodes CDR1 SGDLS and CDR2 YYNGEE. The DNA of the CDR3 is TGTGCCAGCAGCGTAGGGGGGGCCGAAGTAGGGGAGCTGTTTTTT. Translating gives CASSVGGAEVGELFF.

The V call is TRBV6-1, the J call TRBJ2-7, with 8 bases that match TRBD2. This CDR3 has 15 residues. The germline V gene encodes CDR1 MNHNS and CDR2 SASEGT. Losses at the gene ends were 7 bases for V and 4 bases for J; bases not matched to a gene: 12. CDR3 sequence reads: CASNTAGGGLYEQYF. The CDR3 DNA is TGTGCCAGCAACACCGCCGGGGGGGGGCTGTACGAGCAGTACTTC.

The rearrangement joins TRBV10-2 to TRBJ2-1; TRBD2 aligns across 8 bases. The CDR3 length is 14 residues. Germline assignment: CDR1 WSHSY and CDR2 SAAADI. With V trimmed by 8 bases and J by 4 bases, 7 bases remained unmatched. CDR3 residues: CASERASGYNEQFF. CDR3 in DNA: TGCGCCAGCGAGAGAGCTAGCGGGTACAATGAGCAGTTCTTC.

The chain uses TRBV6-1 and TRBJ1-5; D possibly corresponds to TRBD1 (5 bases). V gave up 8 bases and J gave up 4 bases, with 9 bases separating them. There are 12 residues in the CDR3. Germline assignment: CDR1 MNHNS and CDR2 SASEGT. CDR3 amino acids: CASRDSNQPQHF. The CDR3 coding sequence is TGTGCCAGCCGGGACTCGAATCAGCCCCAGCATTTT.

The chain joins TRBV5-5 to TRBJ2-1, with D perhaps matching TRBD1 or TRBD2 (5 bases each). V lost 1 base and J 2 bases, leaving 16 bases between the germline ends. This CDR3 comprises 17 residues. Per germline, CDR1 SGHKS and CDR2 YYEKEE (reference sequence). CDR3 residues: CASSLRVEGPPYNEQFF. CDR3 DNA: TGTGCCAGCAGCTTGAGGGTCGAGGGGCCCCCCTACAATGAGCAGTTCTTC.

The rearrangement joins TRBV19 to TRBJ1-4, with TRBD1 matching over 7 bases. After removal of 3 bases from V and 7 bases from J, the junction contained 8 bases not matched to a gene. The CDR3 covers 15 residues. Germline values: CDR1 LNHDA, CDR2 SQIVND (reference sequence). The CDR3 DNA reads TGTGCCAGTAGTATCGGCACAGGGGTTGGTGAAAAACTGTTTTTT. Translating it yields CASSIGTGVGEKLFF.

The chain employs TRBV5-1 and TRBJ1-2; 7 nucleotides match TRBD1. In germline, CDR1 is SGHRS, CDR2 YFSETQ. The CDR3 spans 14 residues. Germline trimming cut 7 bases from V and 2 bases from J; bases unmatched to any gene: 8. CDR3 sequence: CASGGDRTNYGYTF. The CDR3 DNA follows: TGCGCCAGCGGTGGGGACAGAACGAACTATGGCTACACCTTC.

CDR3 loop: CASSFQASSLAKNIQYF. CDR3 nucleotide sequence: TGTGCCAGCAGCTTCCAGGCCTCTTCCCTAGCCAAAAACATTCAGTACTTC. V is TRBV7-9 and J is TRBJ2-4, with D uncertain. Germline V gene sequence: CDR1 SEHNR, CDR2 FQNEAQ (reference sequence). This CDR3 has 17 residues. Deletions cut 3 bases from V and 0 bases from J, with 15 bases between.

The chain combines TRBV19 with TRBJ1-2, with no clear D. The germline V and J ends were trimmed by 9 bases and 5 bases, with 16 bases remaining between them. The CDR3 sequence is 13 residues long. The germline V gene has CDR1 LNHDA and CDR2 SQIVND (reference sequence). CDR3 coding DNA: TGTGCCAGCTCGAGGGAGTCCGTTTATGGCTACACCTTC. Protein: CASSRESVYGYTF. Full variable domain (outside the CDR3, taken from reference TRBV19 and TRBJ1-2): DGGITQSPKYLFRKEGQNVTLSCEQNLNHDAMYWYRQDPGQGLRLIYYSQIVNDFQKGDIAEGYSVSREKKESFPLTVTSAQKNPTAFYLCASSRESVYGYTFGSGTRLTVV.

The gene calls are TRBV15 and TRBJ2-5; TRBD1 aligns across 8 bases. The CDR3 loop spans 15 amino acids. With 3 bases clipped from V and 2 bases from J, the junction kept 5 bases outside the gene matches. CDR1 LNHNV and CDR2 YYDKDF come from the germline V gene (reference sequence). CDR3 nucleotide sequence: TGTGCCACCAGCAGGGCAGGGACAGGTCAAGAGACCCAGTACTTC. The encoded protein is CATSRAGTGQETQYF.

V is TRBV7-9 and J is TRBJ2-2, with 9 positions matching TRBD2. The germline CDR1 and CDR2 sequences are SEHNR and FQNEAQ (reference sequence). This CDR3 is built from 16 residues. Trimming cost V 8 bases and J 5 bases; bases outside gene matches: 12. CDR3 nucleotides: TGTGCCAGCGGGCCTAGCGGGGCCCCGAGGACCGGGGAGCTGTTTTTT. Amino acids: CASGPSGAPRTGELFF.